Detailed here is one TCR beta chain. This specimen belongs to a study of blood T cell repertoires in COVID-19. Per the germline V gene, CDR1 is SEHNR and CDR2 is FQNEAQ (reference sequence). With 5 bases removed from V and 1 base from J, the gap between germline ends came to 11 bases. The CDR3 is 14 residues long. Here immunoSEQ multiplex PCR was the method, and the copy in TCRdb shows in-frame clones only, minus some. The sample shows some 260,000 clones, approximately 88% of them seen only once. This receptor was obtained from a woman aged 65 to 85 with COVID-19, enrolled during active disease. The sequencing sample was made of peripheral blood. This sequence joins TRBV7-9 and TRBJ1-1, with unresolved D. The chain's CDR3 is CASSHTMKNTEAFF. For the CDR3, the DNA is TGTGCCAGCAGCCATACTATGAAGAACACTGAAGCTTTCTTT. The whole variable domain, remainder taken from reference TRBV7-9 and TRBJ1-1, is DTGVSQNPRHKITKRGQNVTFRCDPISEHNRLYWYRQTLGQGPEFLTYFQNEAQLEKSRLLSDRFSAERPKGSFSTLEIQRTEQGDSAMYLCASSHTMKNTEAFFGQGTRLTVV.